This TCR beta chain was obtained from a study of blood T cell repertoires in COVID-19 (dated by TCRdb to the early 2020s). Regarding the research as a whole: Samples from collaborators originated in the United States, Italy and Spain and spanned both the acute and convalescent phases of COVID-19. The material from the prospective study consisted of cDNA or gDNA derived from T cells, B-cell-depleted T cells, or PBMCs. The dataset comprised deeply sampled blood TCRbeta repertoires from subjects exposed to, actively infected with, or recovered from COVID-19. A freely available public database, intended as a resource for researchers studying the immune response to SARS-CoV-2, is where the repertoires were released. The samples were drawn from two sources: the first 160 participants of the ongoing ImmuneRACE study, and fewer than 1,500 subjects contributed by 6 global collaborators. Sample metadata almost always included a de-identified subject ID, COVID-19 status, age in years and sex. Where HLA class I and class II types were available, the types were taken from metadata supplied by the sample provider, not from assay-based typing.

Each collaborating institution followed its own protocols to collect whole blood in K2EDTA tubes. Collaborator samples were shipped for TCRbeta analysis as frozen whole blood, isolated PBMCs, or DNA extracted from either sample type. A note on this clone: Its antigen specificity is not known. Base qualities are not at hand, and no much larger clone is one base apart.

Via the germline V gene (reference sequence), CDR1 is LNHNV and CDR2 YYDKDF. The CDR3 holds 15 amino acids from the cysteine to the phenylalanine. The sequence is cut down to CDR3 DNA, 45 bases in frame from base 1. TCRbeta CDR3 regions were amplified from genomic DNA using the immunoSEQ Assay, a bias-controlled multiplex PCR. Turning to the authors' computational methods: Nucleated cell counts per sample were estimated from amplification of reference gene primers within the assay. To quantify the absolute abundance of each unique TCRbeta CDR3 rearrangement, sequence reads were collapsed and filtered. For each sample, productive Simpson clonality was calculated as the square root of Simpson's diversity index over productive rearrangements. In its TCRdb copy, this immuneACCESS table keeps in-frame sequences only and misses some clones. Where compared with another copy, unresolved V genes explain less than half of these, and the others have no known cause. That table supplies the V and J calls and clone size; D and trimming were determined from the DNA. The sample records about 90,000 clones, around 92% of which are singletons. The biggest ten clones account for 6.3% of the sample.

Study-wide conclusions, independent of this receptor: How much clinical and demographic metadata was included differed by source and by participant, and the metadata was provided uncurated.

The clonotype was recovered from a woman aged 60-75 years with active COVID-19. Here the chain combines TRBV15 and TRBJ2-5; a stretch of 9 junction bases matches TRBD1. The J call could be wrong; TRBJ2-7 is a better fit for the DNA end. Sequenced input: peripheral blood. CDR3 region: CATSREEHRGHEQYF. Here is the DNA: TGTGCCACCAGCAGAGAGGAGCACAGGGGGCACGAGCAGTACTTC.